Listed here is a single T cell receptor (beta chain). This clone has at least ten counts. Its antigen is not yet known. At one boundary the junction diverges from the germline segment, which might be a read error. The CDR3 covers 15 residues, taking in both the cysteine and the phenylalanine. Of the read, only the CDR3 DNA is kept; its 45 bases are in frame from base 1. As encoded in the germline V gene (reference sequence), CDR1 is WNHNN while CDR2 is SYGVQD. The immunoSEQ Assay, a bias-controlled multiplex PCR, was used to amplify TCRbeta CDR3 regions from genomic DNA. For the original study's pipeline: Within the assay, amplification of reference gene primers was used to estimate how many nucleated cells each sample contained. Sequence reads were collapsed and filtered to measure the absolute abundance of every unique TCRbeta CDR3 rearrangement. For each sample, productive Simpson clonality was calculated as the square root of Simpson's diversity index across productive rearrangements. In TCRdb, the immuneACCESS table is reduced to in-frame sequences with V and J assigned. These tables do not hold every clone; where another copy was compared, an unresolved V gene accounts for under half, and the others remain unexplained. The V and J calls and the clone size are those of that table, but D and trimming were determined from the DNA. In all, the sample holds 300,000 to 450,000 clones, and roughly 87% of those were seen once. Approximately 1% of the sample is held by the ten biggest clonotypes.

This sample is part of a study of blood T cell repertoires in COVID-19 (dated by TCRdb to 2020 to 2022). For context, the study as a whole: Samples covering the acute and convalescent phases of COVID-19 were provided by collaborators in the United States, Italy and Spain. The material from the prospective study consisted of cDNA or gDNA derived from T cells, B-cell-depleted T cells, or PBMCs. The dataset comprised deeply sampled blood TCRbeta repertoires from subjects exposed to, actively infected with, or recovered from COVID-19. A freely available public database, intended as a resource for researchers studying the immune response to SARS-CoV-2, is where the repertoires were released. Samples came from the ongoing ImmuneRACE study (first 160 participants) plus 1,254 subjects from 6 global collaborators. Sample metadata almost always included a de-identified subject ID, COVID-19 status, age in years and sex. Where available, HLA class I and class II types were obtained from metadata supplied by the sample provider rather than from assay-based typing.

The study at large found these results: The quantity of clinical and demographic metadata differed by source and by participant and was supplied without curation.

Participants in the prospective study were aged roughly 18 to 100 years, lived in 24 United States geographic areas, and enrolled through a virtual design. In the prospective study, cohorts were assigned on the basis of participant-reported clinical history obtained from a screening survey and a study questionnaire. Recovered participants in ImmuneRACE Cohort 3 were defined by two consecutive negative NP/OP PCR tests, clearance by a healthcare professional, or resolution of symptoms. In the prospective study, whole blood, serum and a nasopharyngeal or oropharyngeal swab were collected from each participant by mobile phlebotomists. Prospective study participants could optionally give additional blood draws and questionnaires over a roughly two-month period. Before DNA extraction, prospective study blood samples were shipped either frozen or at room temperature.

Sequenced sample: PBMCs or T cells enriched from blood (not recorded which). In this chain, TRBV10-1 is recombined with TRBJ2-7; 11 middle bases align to TRBD2. This TCR came from a young woman who had recovered from COVID-19. The bases read TGCGCCAGCAGTCCTCGTCCTAGCGGGGGGTACGTGCAGTACTTC. Its coded protein is CASSPRPSGGYVQYF.